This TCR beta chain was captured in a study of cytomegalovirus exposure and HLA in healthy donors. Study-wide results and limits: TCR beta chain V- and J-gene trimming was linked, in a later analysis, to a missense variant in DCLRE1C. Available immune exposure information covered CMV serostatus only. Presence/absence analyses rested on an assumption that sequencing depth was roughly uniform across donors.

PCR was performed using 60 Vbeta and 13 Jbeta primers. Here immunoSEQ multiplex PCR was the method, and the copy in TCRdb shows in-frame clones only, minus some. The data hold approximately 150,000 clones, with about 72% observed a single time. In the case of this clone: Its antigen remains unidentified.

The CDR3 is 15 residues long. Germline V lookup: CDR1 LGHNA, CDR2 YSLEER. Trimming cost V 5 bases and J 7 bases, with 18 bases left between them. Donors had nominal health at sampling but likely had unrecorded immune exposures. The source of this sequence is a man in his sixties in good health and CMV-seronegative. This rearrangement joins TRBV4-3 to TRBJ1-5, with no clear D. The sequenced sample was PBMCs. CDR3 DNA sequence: TGCGCCAGCAGCGAAGGCAGGCAGACGGGGCAGCCCCAGCATTTT. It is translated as CASSEGRQTGQPQHF.